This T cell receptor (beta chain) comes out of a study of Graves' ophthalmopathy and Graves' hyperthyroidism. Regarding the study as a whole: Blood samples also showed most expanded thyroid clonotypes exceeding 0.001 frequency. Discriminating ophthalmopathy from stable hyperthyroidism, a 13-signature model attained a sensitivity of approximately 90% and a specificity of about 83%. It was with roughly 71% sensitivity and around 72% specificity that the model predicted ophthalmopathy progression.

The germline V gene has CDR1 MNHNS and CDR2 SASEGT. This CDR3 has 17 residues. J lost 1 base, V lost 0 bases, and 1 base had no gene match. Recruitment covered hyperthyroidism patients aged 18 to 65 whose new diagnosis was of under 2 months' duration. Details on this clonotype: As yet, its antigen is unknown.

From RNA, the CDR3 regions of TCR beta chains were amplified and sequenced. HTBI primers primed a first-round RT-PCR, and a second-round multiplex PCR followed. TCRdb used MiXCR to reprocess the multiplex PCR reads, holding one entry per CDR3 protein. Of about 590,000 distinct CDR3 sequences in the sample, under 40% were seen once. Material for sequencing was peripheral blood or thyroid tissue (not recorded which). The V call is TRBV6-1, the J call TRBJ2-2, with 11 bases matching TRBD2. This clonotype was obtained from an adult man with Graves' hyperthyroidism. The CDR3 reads CASSEAGTSGNTGELFF. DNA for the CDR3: TGTGCCAGCAGTGAAGCTGGGACTAGCGGGAACACCGGGGAGCTGTTTTTT.